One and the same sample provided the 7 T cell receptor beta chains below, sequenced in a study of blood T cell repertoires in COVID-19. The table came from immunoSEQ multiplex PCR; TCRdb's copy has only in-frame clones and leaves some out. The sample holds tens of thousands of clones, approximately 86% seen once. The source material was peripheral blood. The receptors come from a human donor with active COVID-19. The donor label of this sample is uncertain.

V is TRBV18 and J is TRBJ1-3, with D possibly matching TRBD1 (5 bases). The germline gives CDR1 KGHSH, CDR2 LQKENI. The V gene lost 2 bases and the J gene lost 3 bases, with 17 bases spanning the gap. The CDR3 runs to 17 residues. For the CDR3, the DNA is TGTGCCAGCTCACCAAACTTCGCCAGGGAGGATGGAAACACCATATATTTT. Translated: CASSPNFAREDGNTIYF.

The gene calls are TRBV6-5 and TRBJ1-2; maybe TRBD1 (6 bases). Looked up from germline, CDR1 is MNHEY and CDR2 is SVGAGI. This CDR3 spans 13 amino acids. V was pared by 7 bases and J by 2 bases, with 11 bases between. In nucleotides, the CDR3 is TGTGCCAGCATTACCGGACAGAACTATGGCTACACCTTC. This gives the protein CASITGQNYGYTF.

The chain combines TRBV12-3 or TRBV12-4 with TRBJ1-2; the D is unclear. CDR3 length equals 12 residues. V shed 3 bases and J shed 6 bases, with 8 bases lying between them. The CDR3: CASSLEGHGYTF. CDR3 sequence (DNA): TGTGCCAGCAGTTTGGAGGGCCATGGCTACACCTTC.

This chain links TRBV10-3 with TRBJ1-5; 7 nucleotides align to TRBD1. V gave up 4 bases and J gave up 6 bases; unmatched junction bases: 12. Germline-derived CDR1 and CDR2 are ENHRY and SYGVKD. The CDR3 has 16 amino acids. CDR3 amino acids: CAISAAGTEGGQPQHF. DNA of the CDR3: TGTGCCATCAGTGCCGCCGGGACAGAAGGGGGTCAGCCCCAGCATTTT.

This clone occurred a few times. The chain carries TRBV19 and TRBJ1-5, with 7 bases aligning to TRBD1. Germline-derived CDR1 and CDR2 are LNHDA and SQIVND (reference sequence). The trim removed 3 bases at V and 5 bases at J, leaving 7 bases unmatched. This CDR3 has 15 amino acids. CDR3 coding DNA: TGTGCCAGTAGTATTGGACAGGTGTGGGATCAGCCCCAGCATTTT. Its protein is CASSIGQVWDQPQHF.

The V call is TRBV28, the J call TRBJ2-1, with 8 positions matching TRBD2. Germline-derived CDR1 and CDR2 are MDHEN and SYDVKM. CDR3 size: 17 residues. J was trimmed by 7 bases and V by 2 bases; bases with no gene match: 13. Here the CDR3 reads CASSLGFGAGARNEQFF. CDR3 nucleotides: TGTGCCAGCAGTTTAGGGTTCGGAGCGGGGGCTCGGAATGAGCAGTTCTTC. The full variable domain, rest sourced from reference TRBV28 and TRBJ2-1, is DVKVTQSSRYLVKRTGEKVFLECVQDMDHENMFWYRQDPGLGLRLIYFSYDVKMKEKGDIPEGYSVSREKKERFSLILESASTNQTSMYLCASSLGFGAGARNEQFFGPGTRLTVL.

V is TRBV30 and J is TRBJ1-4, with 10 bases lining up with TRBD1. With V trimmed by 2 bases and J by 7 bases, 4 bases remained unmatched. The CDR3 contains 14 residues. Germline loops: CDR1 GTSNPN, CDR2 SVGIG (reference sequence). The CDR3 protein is CAWSWTGGVEKLFF. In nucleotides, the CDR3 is TGTGCCTGGAGTTGGACAGGGGGGGTTGAAAAACTGTTTTTT.